A selection of T cell receptor beta chains follows, all from one sample in a study of Graves' ophthalmopathy and Graves' hyperthyroidism. TCRdb analysed the multiplex PCR reads with MiXCR anew, one entry per CDR3 protein. This table has almost 400,000 distinct CDR3 sequences, approximately 20% appearing once. Material for sequencing was peripheral blood. The source is a woman aged 18-29 years with Graves' ophthalmopathy. CDR3s include the opening cysteine and the closing phenylalanine or tryptophan. D genes are given only for firm matches. Where a row states a size, it is once, few, many or the class of an expanded clone; other rows omit it.

J gene,D gene,clone size,V gene,CDR3 DNA,CDR3 protein
TRBJ2-7,TRBD1,-,TRBV6-2/TRBV6-3,TGTGCCAGCAGTGACAGGGCCAGGGGGCGGTACGAGCAGTACTTC,CASSDRARGRYEQYF
TRBJ2-7,TRBD2,few,TRBV4-1,TGCGCCAGCAGCCAAGGTGCGGCTAGCGGGAAATTTTACGAGCAGTACTTC,CASSQGAASGKFYEQYF
TRBJ1-5,-,many,TRBV7-2,TGTGCCAGCAGCTTAGAGGGTAGTAGCAATCAGCCCCAGCATTTT,CASSLEGSSNQPQHF
TRBJ1-6,TRBD1,many,TRBV5-5,TGTGCCAGCAGCCAACGTTGGGACAGGCAGTATAATTCACCCCTCCACTTT,CASSQRWDRQYNSPLHF
TRBJ2-2,TRBD2,many,TRBV30,TGTGCCTGGGGCGGGAGGGCCCCCTACCGGGAGCTGTTTTTT,CAWGGRAPYRELFF
TRBJ2-5,TRBD2,-,TRBV30,TGTGCCTGGAGTGCAAAGACTAGCGTTTGGGAGACCCAGTACTTC,CAWSAKTSVWETQYF
TRBJ1-1,TRBD1,many,TRBV6-2/TRBV6-3,TGTGCCAGCAGTTACTCGAATGACAGGGTGAACACTGAAGCTTTCTTT,CASSYSNDRVNTEAFF
TRBJ1-5,-,many,TRBV11-2,TGTGCCAGCAGCTTAGAATTTGCGGTTAATCAGCCCCAGCATTTT,CASSLEFAVNQPQHF
TRBJ2-7,TRBD2,-,TRBV27,TGTGCCAGCAGTACACGACTAGCGGGAGTAGAGGAGCAGTACTTC,CASSTRLAGVEEQYF
TRBJ2-7,TRBD1,many,TRBV7-9,TGTGCCAGCAGCTCCCGGGACAGAACCTACGAGCAGTACTTC,CASSSRDRTYEQYF
TRBJ1-3,-,many,TRBV10-3,TGTGCCATCAGTGGATCTTCTGGAAACACCATATATTTT,CAISGSSGNTIYF
TRBJ2-2,TRBD1,few,TRBV7-2,TGTGCCAGCAGCTTAAACGGACAGGGGACCGGGGAGCTGTTTTTT,CASSLNGQGTGELFF
TRBJ1-1,-,many,TRBV20-1,TGCAGTGCTAGAGTCGGAGTTCAAGCCACTGAAGCTTTCTTT,CSARVGVQATEAFF
TRBJ2-3,-,many,TRBV6-1,TGTGCCAGCCGGTCTCCCAACACAGATACGCAGTATTTT,CASRSPNTDTQYF
TRBJ1-5,TRBD1,many,TRBV5-6,TGTGCCAGCAGCTTTGGGACAGCCACCGCGGATAGGCAGCCCCAGCATTTT,CASSFGTATADRQPQHF
TRBJ2-4,-,many,TRBV5-5,TGTGCCAGCAGCCCCCCCGGACGCCTAGAAACCAAAAACATTCAGTACTTC,CASSPPGRLETKNIQYF
TRBJ2-4,-,many,TRBV6-1,TGTGCCAGCAGGAAGGTTGGGGGCAAAAACATTCAGTACTTC,CASRKVGGKNIQYF
TRBJ2-7,TRBD2,many,TRBV20-1,TGCAGTGCTAGAGATCTGGGGACTAGCGGGAGGGCCGCCGAGCAGTACTTC,CSARDLGTSGRAAEQYF
TRBJ1-1,-,many,TRBV6-1,TGTGCCAGCAGTAATATGGGGGGGGCGCGAAACACTGAAGCTTTCTTT,CASSNMGGARNTEAFF
TRBJ2-5,-,many,TRBV7-8,TGTGCCAGCAGCCGATCCCGGACAGATACTCACCAAGAGACCCAGTACTTC,CASSRSRTDTHQETQYF
TRBJ2-7,TRBD1,many,TRBV12-3/TRBV12-4,TGTGCCAGCAGCCTTGACAGGGGGTCTAATTACGAGCAGTACTTC,CASSLDRGSNYEQYF
TRBJ1-1,TRBD1,many,TRBV24-1,TGTGCCACCAGTGATCAGCAGGGGGGAAAAGCTTTCTTT,CATSDQQGGKAFF
TRBJ1-3,-,many,TRBV20-1,TGCAGTGCTAGAGAAGGACCTGGAAACACCATATATTTT,CSAREGPGNTIYF
TRBJ1-1,TRBD1,many,TRBV6-2/TRBV6-3,TGTGCCAGCAGATATACAGGGGATACTGAAGCTTTCTTT,CASRYTGDTEAFF
TRBJ1-1,TRBD1,many,TRBV20-1,TGCAGTGCTGGACAGGGGGTACTGTTCCACACTGAAGCTTTCTTT,CSAGQGVLFHTEAFF
TRBJ2-7,TRBD2,many,TRBV29-1,TGCAGCGTTAAAGCGGGGAAATTCTCCTACGAGCAGTACTTC,CSVKAGKFSYEQYF
TRBJ1-1,-,many,TRBV5-1,TGCGCCAGCAGCTCGGTCCCGGGGGGCACTGAAGCTTTCTTT,CASSSVPGGTEAFF
TRBJ2-4,-,few,TRBV9,TGTGCCAGCAGCAGGGGGCTAGCGGACCGAAACATTCAGTACTTC,CASSRGLADRNIQYF
TRBJ2-5,TRBD2,-,TRBV20-1,TGCAGTGCTAGCTCGGCTAGCGGACAAAAAGAGACCCAGTACTTC,CSASSASGQKETQYF
TRBJ1-1,-,once,TRBV28,TGTGCCAGCACCACTAGCCAACTTGAAGCTTTCTTT,CASTTSQLEAFF
TRBJ1-1,-,many,TRBV18,TGTGCCAGCTCACCATCACAGAACGCTGAAGCTTTCTTT,CASSPSQNAEAFF
TRBJ2-4,-,many,TRBV20-1,TGCAGTGCTAGAGATTTGGAAAACATTCAGTACTTC,CSARDLENIQYF
TRBJ2-2,-,many,TRBV5-1,TGCGCCAGCAGCTTCCTCGGGGGATCCGGGGAGCTGTTTTTT,CASSFLGGSGELFF
TRBJ1-1,-,-,TRBV15,TGTGCCACCAGCAGAGACTACAGGGCGGTTGGTGAAGCTTTCTTT,CATSRDYRAVGEAFF
TRBJ2-2,-,many,TRBV6-2/TRBV6-3,TGTGCCAGCACCTGGAGGGGAACCGGGGAGCTGTTTTTT,CASTWRGTGELFF
TRBJ2-5,-,many,TRBV20-1,TGCAGTGCTAGAGTCGTCTCTCAAGAGACCCAGTACTTC,CSARVVSQETQYF
TRBJ1-2,-,-,TRBV12-3/TRBV12-4,TGTGCCAGCAGAGGGACTTACTATGGCTACACCTTC,CASRGTYYGYTF
TRBJ2-5,-,many,TRBV5-1,TGCGCCAGCAGCTTGAGGTCAGGCCGAAAAGAGACCCAGTACTTC,CASSLRSGRKETQYF
TRBJ2-2,-,-,TRBV12-5,TGTGCTAGTGGTTTGACCCGGGACCGCTACTGGGAGCTGTTTTTT,CASGLTRDRYWELFF
TRBJ2-5,-,-,TRBV24-1,TGTGCCACCAGTGATTTTACAGAGACCCAGTACTTC,CATSDFTETQYF
TRBJ1-1,-,many,TRBV24-1,TGTGCCACCAGTGATAACTCAGAGAACACTGAAGCTTTCTTT,CATSDNSENTEAFF
TRBJ2-5,TRBD2,many,TRBV18,TGTGCCAGCTCATCCCAGACTAGCTTCTGGGAGACCCAGTACTTC,CASSSQTSFWETQYF
TRBJ2-2,-,many,TRBV7-9,TGTGCCAGCAGCTTATACATCGGGGAGCCGTTTTTT,CASSLYIGEPFF
TRBJ2-5,TRBD1,many,TRBV20-1,TGCAGTGCTGGGGGACAGGGGGCACGGGAGACCCAGTACTTC,CSAGGQGARETQYF
TRBJ2-7,-,many,TRBV12-3/TRBV12-4,TGTGCCAGCAGTTTAGCGGTTCCGGACTACGAGCAGTACTTC,CASSLAVPDYEQYF
TRBJ2-4,-,many,TRBV2,TGTGCCAGCAGTGAAGCGAGAGCCAAAAACATTCAGTACTTC,CASSEARAKNIQYF
TRBJ1-5,-,many,TRBV28,TGTGCCAGCAGTTTGTGGAGGGGCAATCAGCCCCAGCATTTT,CASSLWRGNQPQHF
TRBJ1-5,-,many,TRBV6-5,TGTGCCAGCAGTTACTCGGGGCAGAGCAATCAGCCCCAGCATTTT,CASSYSGQSNQPQHF
TRBJ2-5,-,many,TRBV28,TGTGCCAGCAGTTTACGGATTCGAGAGACCCAGTACTTC,CASSLRIRETQYF
TRBJ2-7,TRBD1,-,TRBV6-5,TGTGCCAGCAGTTACCTTGGACAGGGAGAGCAGTACTTC,CASSYLGQGEQYF
TRBJ2-7,TRBD1,many,TRBV6-5,TGTGCCAGCAGCCTGACAGGGTATAGGCCCTACGAGCAGTACTTC,CASSLTGYRPYEQYF
TRBJ2-7,TRBD2,-,TRBV6-1,TGTGCCAGCAGTAGTTCAGGGACTAGCGGGTCCTACGAGCAGTACTTC,CASSSSGTSGSYEQYF
TRBJ2-7,-,many,TRBV11-2,TGTGCCAGCAGCTTAAGTGAGGGGCCCTTCTACGAGCAGTACTTC,CASSLSEGPFYEQYF
TRBJ1-1,-,many,TRBV11-2,TGTGCCAGCAACCTAAACCCAGGCACTGAAGCTTTCTTT,CASNLNPGTEAFF
TRBJ2-7,-,many,TRBV7-9,TGTGCCAGCGATACAGTTAGTTCCTACGAGCAGTACTTC,CASDTVSSYEQYF
TRBJ2-7,TRBD2,many,TRBV20-1,TGCAGTGCTGACCAGCGGGAGGTATGGAGCGAGCAGTACTTC,CSADQREVWSEQYF
TRBJ2-7,-,many,TRBV20-1,TGCAGTGCCTCCACAGGGAAAATACCCTACGAGCAGTACTTC,CSASTGKIPYEQYF
TRBJ1-5,-,-,TRBV19,TGTGCCAGTAGCGCTCAGGGGCTAGGGCTGAGCAATCAGCCCCAGCATTTT,CASSAQGLGLSNQPQHF
TRBJ2-7,-,many,TRBV20-1,TGCACGACAGAGGAGGGAATGTACTTC,CTTEEGMYF